This TCR beta chain was captured by sequencing in a study of response to subunit inactivated influenza vaccine. There are many counts of this clonotype. Its antigen is not identified. TCRdb ran MiXCR on the RT-PCR reads and lists one entry per CDR3 protein. The sample carries 800,000 or so distinct CDR3 sequences, about 20% recorded once. General study findings and limits: There was a suggestion from the authors that each seasonal influenza vaccination recruits few new T cells.

The sequencing here drew on PBMCs from blood, taken around 5 days after vaccination. The TCR originated in a man aged 45-65 years who received an inactivated influenza vaccine.

The CDR3 loop is CSATRQGGVNIQYF. The CDR3 DNA reads TGCAGTGCTACCCGACAGGGTGGCGTGAACATTCAGTACTTC. The chain links TRBV20-1 to TRBJ2-4; 7 bases map to TRBD1. Trimming at V came to 4 bases and at J to 7 bases, leaving 10 bases not matched to a gene. This CDR3 contains 14 residues. The germline V gene has CDR1 DFQATT and CDR2 SNEGSKA (reference sequence).